These 2 T cell receptor beta chains came from one sample sequenced in a study of Ad26.COV2.S vaccination and SARS-CoV-2 variants. The treatment denotes: some 20 received Ad26.COV2.S at low or high dose, single or two shots; 5 received placebo; per-sample allocation not given. Samples analyzed were those drawn on day 63 after the first vaccine or placebo injection. Some clones are missing from TCRdb's copy, which holds only in-frame ones; the method was immunoSEQ multiplex PCR. The sample records some 640,000 clones, about 89% being singletons. The specimen was peripheral blood, collected in a trial of Ad26.COV2.S vaccine versus placebo. These receptors originate from a person aged 18 to 65 who received the Ad26.COV2.S COVID-19 vaccine or a placebo.

The rearrangement links TRBV25-1 to TRBJ2-2; D is undetermined. The CDR3 is 15 amino acids. Germline V gene lookup returns CDR1 MGHDK and CDR2 SYGVNS. Deletions cut 2 bases from V and 0 bases from J, with 7 bases between. The CDR3 protein is CASSEPSTNTGELFF. In DNA, the CDR3 is TGTGCCAGCAGTGAACCCAGCACGAACACCGGGGAGCTGTTTTTT.

In this sample, this clone turned up once. This sequence joins TRBV3-1 (or the pseudogene TRBV3-2) and TRBJ2-7, with D possibly being TRBD1 (5 bases). Germline lookup yields CDR1 LGHDT and CDR2 YNNKEL (reference sequence). Trimming took 0 bases from V and 6 from J, leaving 21 bases between them. The CDR3 has 17 residues. In DNA, the CDR3 is TGTGCCAGCAGCCAAGAAGCCCCGACAGCGTATCTTGGCGAGCAGTACTTC. Protein product: CASSQEAPTAYLGEQYF.